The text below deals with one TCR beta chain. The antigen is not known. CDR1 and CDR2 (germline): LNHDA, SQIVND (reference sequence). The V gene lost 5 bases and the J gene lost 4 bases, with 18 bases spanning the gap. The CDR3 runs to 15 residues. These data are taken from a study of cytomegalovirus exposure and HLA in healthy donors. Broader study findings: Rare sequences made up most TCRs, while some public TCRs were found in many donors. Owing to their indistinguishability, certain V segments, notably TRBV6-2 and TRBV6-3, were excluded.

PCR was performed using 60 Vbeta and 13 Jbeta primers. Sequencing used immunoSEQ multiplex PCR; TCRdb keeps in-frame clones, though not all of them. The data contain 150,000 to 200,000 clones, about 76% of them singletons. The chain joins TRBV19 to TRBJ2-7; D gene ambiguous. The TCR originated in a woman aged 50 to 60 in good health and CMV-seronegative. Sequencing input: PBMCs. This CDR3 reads CASSVYDMSKYEQYF. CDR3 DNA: TGTGCCAGTAGTGTTTATGACATGAGCAAATACGAGCAGTACTTC.